The entry below describes one TCR beta chain. The sample is drawn from a study of blood T cell repertoires in COVID-19. Study at large: Both acute and convalescent COVID-19 samples were obtained from the United States, Italy and Spain. Sample material is recorded as cDNA or gDNA derived from T cells, B-cell-depleted T cells, or PBMCs.

In the original processing: It was from reference gene primer amplification that nucleated cell counts were estimated. Assay: immunoSEQ multiplex PCR; the TCRdb copy retains only in-frame clones and omits some. D and trimming come from the DNA, and the V and J calls and clone size come from that table. Of about 38,000 clones detected, approximately 94% appear once; the ten largest clones hold approximately 4.2%. This clonotype was obtained from a human donor with active COVID-19. The donor label of this sample is uncertain. Sequenced material: peripheral blood.

In DNA form, the CDR3 reads TGCGCCAGCAGTGAGTTGGTGGACAGCCATCGGAACGAGCAGTACTTC. Translated, it gives CASSELVDSHRNEQYF. The chain links TRBV10-2 to TRBJ2-7, with a weak D call TRBD1 (6 bases). CDR1 is WSHSY and CDR2 is SAAADI in the germline V gene. This CDR3 spans 16 amino acids. Trimming cost V 1 base and J 5 bases, with 18 bases left between them.